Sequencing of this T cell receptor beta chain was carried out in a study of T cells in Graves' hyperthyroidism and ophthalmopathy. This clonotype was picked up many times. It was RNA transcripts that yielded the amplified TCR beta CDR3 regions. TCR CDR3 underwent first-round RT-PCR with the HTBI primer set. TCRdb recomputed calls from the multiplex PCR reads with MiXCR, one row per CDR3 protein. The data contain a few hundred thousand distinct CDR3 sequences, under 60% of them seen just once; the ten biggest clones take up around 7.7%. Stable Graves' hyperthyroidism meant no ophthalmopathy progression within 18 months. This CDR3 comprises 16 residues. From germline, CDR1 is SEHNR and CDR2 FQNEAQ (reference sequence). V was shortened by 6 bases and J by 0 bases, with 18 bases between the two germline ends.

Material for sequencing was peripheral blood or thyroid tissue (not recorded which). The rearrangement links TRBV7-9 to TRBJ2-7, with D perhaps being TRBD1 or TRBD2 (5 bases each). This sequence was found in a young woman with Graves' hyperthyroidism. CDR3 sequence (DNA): TGTGCCAGCAGACCCACCGGGACCGCGAGCTCCTACGAGCAGTACTTC. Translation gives CASRPTGTASSYEQYF.